Shown below are 30 T cell receptor beta chains from a single sample sequenced in a study of post-analysis software for immune sequencing data. Regarding the study as a whole: When patients were compared with controls, roughly five TRBV segments were more frequent, TRBV5-6, TRBV5-1 and TRBV20-1 among them.

Incorporated into the TCR beta cDNA libraries were unique molecular identifiers, which served to reduce PCR and sequencing biases. TCRdb re-called the PCR reads through MiXCR, storing one row per CDR3 protein. The sample shows about 760,000 distinct CDR3 sequences, 25% to 30% of them seen only once. These receptors' antigens are unknown. Sequencing was carried out using blood. All receptors come from a girl between 10 and 17 years old with multiple sclerosis.

There are many counts of this clonotype. The chain uses TRBV7-8 and TRBJ2-1; 12 bases agree with TRBD2. The CDR3 runs 18 residues. J gave up 2 bases and V 6 bases, and 11 bases lay outside the gene matches. Germline-derived CDR1 and CDR2 are SGHVS and FQNEAQ. CDR3 bases: TGTGCCAGCAGTGGACTAGCGGGGACTGGACGGACCTACAATGAGCAGTTCTTC. Translated, it gives CASSGLAGTGRTYNEQFF.

J is TRBJ2-2 and V is TRBV29-1; D is possibly TRBD2 (6 bases). CDR1 and CDR2 from the germline V gene are SQVTM and ANQGSEA. The CDR3 spans 11 residues. Trimming pared 3 bases from V and 7 bases from J, leaving 6 bases between. The CDR3 DNA is TGCAGCGTTGACGGGGGCGGGGAGCTGTTTTTT. Amino acids: CSVDGGGELFF.

This clonotype has a handful of counts. The CDR3 here is CASTSTRQGGETQYF. The DNA of the CDR3 is TGTGCCAGCACCTCTACCAGACAGGGTGGGGAGACCCAGTACTTC. This chain joins TRBV11-2 and TRBJ2-5; 7 nucleotides line up with TRBD1. The trim removed 7 bases at V and 5 bases at J, leaving 13 bases unmatched. Germline lookup yields CDR1 SGHAT and CDR2 FQNNGV. The CDR3 runs 15 residues.

This clonotype was observed a few times. This chain uses TRBV29-1 with TRBJ1-1; 8 bases fit TRBD1. Trimming removed 4 bases from V and 5 bases from J; junction bases left unmatched: 12. CDR1 is SQVTM, CDR2 ANQGSEA, per germline. This CDR3 region has 15 residues. In DNA form, the CDR3 reads TGCAGCGTTGTGATTCAGGGGGCGCTGGGTACTGAAGCTTTCTTT. Its protein is CSVVIQGALGTEAFF.

This clonotype was seen ten or more times. The genes are TRBV20-1 and TRBJ2-1, with TRBD1 matching 9 bases. Germline CDR1 is DFQATT and CDR2 is SNEGSKA (reference sequence). This CDR3 region has 13 residues. The V gene end was trimmed by 0 bases and the J gene end by 14 bases; junction bases not matched to a gene: 8. CDR3 nucleotide sequence: TGCAGTGCTAGAGATAAGGGACAGGGCGGAGAGTTCTTC. Translation: CSARDKGQGGEFF.

This clonotype has just a few counts. The genes are TRBV9 and TRBJ1-3; D is perhaps TRBD1 (5 bases). V was clipped by 3 bases and J by 8 bases, with 9 bases between them. The CDR3 covers 12 residues. Germline lookup yields CDR1 SGDLS and CDR2 YYNGEE. Written as DNA, the CDR3 is TGTGCCAGCAGCGCCAGGGTAGACACCATATATTTT. It specifies CASSARVDTIYF.

The chain links TRBV20-1 to TRBJ2-7; 8 bases are shared with TRBD1. The CDR3 totals 17 residues. V lost 6 bases, J lost 3 bases, and 19 bases stayed unmatched. Germline V gene data show CDR1 as DFQATT and CDR2 as SNEGSKA (reference sequence). The CDR3 nucleotides are TGCAGTGCCATACCGGGACAGGCATCGAGAGTCAACTACGAGCAGTACTTC. The encoded protein is CSAIPGQASRVNYEQYF.

At least ten counts were recorded for this clonotype. The chain joins TRBV24-1 to TRBJ2-1; perhaps TRBD2 as D (5 bases). V dropped 3 bases and J dropped 5 bases, with 10 bases sitting between them. Germline CDR1 is KGHDR and CDR2 is SFDVKD. This CDR3 contains 14 residues. CDR3 sequence reads: CATSDPSPDNEQFF. CDR3 in DNA: TGTGCCACCAGTGATCCTAGCCCTGACAATGAGCAGTTCTTC.

This clonotype was recorded once. The chain is built from TRBV5-8 and TRBJ2-1; tentative D call: TRBD1 (6 bases). The J call is doubtful: the DNA matches TRBJ2-7 better. Germline CDR1 SGHTS, CDR2 YDEGEE. This CDR3 is 16 amino acids long. CDR3 nucleotide sequence: TGTGCCAGCAGCTTGGGTACAGGGCTATCCTACAATGAGCAGTACTTC. Translating it yields CASSLGTGLSYNEQYF.

J is TRBJ2-5 and V is TRBV4-1; unclear D gene. Germline values: CDR1 MGHRA, CDR2 YSYEKL. The CDR3 has 15 amino acids. V was shortened by 1 base and J by 3 bases, with 12 bases between the two germline ends. The chain's CDR3 is CASSQGQTEEETQYF. Written as DNA, the CDR3 is TGCGCCAGCAGCCAAGGGCAGACTGAGGAAGAGACCCAGTACTTC.

This clonotype has just a few counts. The chain recombines TRBV10-3 with TRBJ2-1; D is tentatively TRBD1 or TRBD2 (6 bases each). The germline V gene has CDR1 ENHRY and CDR2 SYGVKD. Trimming cost V 0 bases and J 8 bases, with 17 bases left between them. CDR3 length equals 16 residues. CDR3 amino acids: CAISESARGLVDEQFF. DNA of the CDR3: TGTGCCATCAGTGAGTCGGCCCGGGGGCTGGTCGATGAGCAGTTCTTC.

The genes are TRBV29-1 and TRBJ2-1, with 11 bases aligning to TRBD2. With V trimmed by 2 bases and J by 4 bases, 7 bases remained unmatched. The CDR3 consists of 16 residues. Germline lookup yields CDR1 SQVTM and CDR2 ANQGSEA. The DNA for the CDR3 is TGCAGCGTTGAACTAGCGGGAGGTCGGATTTACAATGAGCAGTTCTTC. It encodes CSVELAGGRIYNEQFF.

The chain joins TRBV5-6 to TRBJ2-7; tentatively, D is TRBD1 or TRBD2 (6 bases each). The CDR3 spans 18 residues. Germline CDR1 is SGHDT and CDR2 is YYEEEE. V lost 3 bases and J 2 bases, leaving 24 bases between the germline ends. CDR3 DNA: TGTGCCAGCAGCTCTAGGGGGGCCCTGCTCCACCTTACCTACGAGCAGTACTTC. Amino acid sequence: CASSSRGALLHLTYEQYF.

This clonotype was observed a handful of times. V and J are TRBV20-1 and TRBJ2-7, with 8 bases that match TRBD2. Germline trimming cut 3 bases from V and 7 bases from J; bases unmatched to any gene: 8. The CDR3 has 13 residues. The germline V gene has CDR1 DFQATT and CDR2 SNEGSKA (reference sequence). The DNA for the CDR3 is TGCAGTGCTAGCGGGGGGGGTTGGGGTGAGCAGTACTTC. This encodes CSASGGGWGEQYF.

This clonotype was detected only once. Mismatch with germline at one junction end may stem from a read error. The chain couples TRBV3-1 to TRBJ2-5; D uncertain. Germline assignment: CDR1 LGHDT and CDR2 YNNKEL (reference sequence). The CDR3 has 11 residues. This chain's CDR3 is CTSSDPGTQYF. CDR3 in DNA: TGTACCAGCAGCGACCCGGGGACCCAGTACTTC.

Points on this clonotype: A much larger clonotype is one base distant, so this may be a read error. This chain joins TRBV20-1 and TRBJ2-1, with 9 bases aligning to TRBD2. CDR1 DFQATT and CDR2 SNEGSKA come from the germline V gene (reference sequence). This CDR3 has 15 residues. The CDR3 protein is CCARSVAGVLDEQFF. Written as DNA, the CDR3 is TGCTGTGCTAGATCCGTAGCGGGGGTCCTGGATGAGCAGTTCTTC.

The chain combines TRBV7-2 with TRBJ2-1; possible D gene TRBD1, 6 bases. Germline assignment: CDR1 SGHTA and CDR2 FQGNSA. The CDR3 loop spans 15 amino acids. Trimming shortened V by 5 bases and J by 10 bases, and 21 bases separated the two germline ends. This CDR3 is CASSQQGRGIAEQFF. The CDR3 DNA follows: TGTGCCAGCAGCCAGCAGGGCAGGGGAATCGCCGAGCAGTTCTTC.

The gene calls are TRBV15 and TRBJ2-1; D might be TRBD1 or TRBD2, each matching 5 bases. Deletions cut 5 bases from V and 8 bases from J, with 10 bases between. The CDR3 runs to 12 residues. Germline-derived CDR1 and CDR2 are LNHNV and YYDKDF (reference sequence). Here the CDR3 DNA reads TGTGCCACCAGCGTACTAGGGGATGAGCAGTTCTTC. Translated, it gives CATSVLGDEQFF.

Concerning this clonotype itself: With a much larger clone just one base away, this may be a read error. The chain has TRBV4-1 and TRBJ1-2; perhaps TRBD1 as D (5 bases). The CDR3 totals 15 residues. The V gene's germline CDR1 is MGHRA and CDR2 YSYEKL. Deletions cut 4 bases from V and 9 bases from J, with 21 bases between. The CDR3 protein is CASSPLGLGFSSYTF. CDR3 sequence (DNA): TGCGCCAGCAGCCCCCTGGGACTCGGTTTCAGCAGCTACACCTTC.

The sample holds a few counts of this clonotype. The chain combines TRBV12-3 or TRBV12-4 with TRBJ1-4, with D maybe TRBD1 (6 bases). This CDR3 has 14 amino acids. V was trimmed by 4 bases and J by 3 bases, leaving 9 bases between them. CDR3 loop: CASSWGHSNEKLFF. The CDR3 DNA follows: TGTGCCAGCAGTTGGGGGCATTCTAATGAAAAACTGTTTTTT.

This clonotype was seen only once. This rearrangement joins TRBV4-3 to TRBJ2-7, with a tentative D call TRBD1 (6 bases). This CDR3 comprises 16 residues. Germline V lookup: CDR1 LGHNA, CDR2 YSLEER. V shed 0 bases and J shed 3 bases, with 15 bases lying between them. CDR3 loop: CASSQEWTAEHYEQYF. The CDR3, as DNA: TGCGCCAGCAGCCAAGAGTGGACAGCCGAACACTACGAGCAGTACTTC.

This clonotype was observed a handful of times. J is TRBJ2-6 and V is TRBV6-4; D unclear. This CDR3 contains 14 residues. Per germline, CDR1 MRHNA and CDR2 SNTAGT. V lost 4 bases and J 0 bases, leaving 4 bases between the germline ends. CDR3 in DNA: TGTGCCAGCAGTGGCTACTCTGGGGCCAACGTCCTGACTTTC. Amino acid sequence: CASSGYSGANVLTF.

Written as DNA, the CDR3 is TGTGCCAGCAGTGAAACGGGGGGGGAGACAGATACGCAGTATTTT. Its translation: CASSETGGETDTQYF. The chain joins TRBV2 to TRBJ2-3, with 8 positions matching TRBD2. Trimming took 2 bases from V and 3 from J; bases not matched to a gene: 4. Looked up from germline, CDR1 is SNHLY and CDR2 is FYNNEI. The CDR3 sequence is 15 residues long.

The chain is built from TRBV11-2 and TRBJ2-7; 8 nucleotides agree with TRBD1. Trimming at V came to 7 bases and at J to 6 bases, leaving 8 bases not matched to a gene. This CDR3 is 13 amino acids long. Germline CDR1 SGHAT, CDR2 FQNNGV. The CDR3 spells CASITGQGGEQYF. CDR3 nucleotide sequence: TGTGCCAGCATAACCGGACAGGGCGGCGAGCAGTACTTC.

This clonotype was seen a few times. J is TRBJ1-6 and V is TRBV7-2, with unresolved D. This CDR3 spans 14 amino acids. Trimming left V 5 bases short and J 7 bases short, with 12 bases between. Germline V gene lookup returns CDR1 SGHTA and CDR2 FQGNSA. The CDR3 sequence: CASSIARPNSPLHF. In DNA form, the CDR3 reads TGTGCCAGCAGCATCGCAAGGCCCAATTCACCCCTCCACTTT.

This clonotype appeared a few times. The chain carries TRBV11-2 and TRBJ1-5, with unresolved D. Germline loops: CDR1 SGHAT, CDR2 FQNNGV. V dropped 5 bases and J dropped 3 bases, with 8 bases sitting between them. This CDR3 region has 13 residues. As DNA, the CDR3 is TGTGCCAGCAGCCCCGACCACAATCAGCCCCAGCATTTT. Its translation is CASSPDHNQPQHF.

The chain uses TRBV20-1 and TRBJ2-7; perhaps TRBD2 as D (7 bases). CDR1 and CDR2 from the germline V gene are DFQATT and SNEGSKA (reference sequence). Trimming cost V 6 bases and J 2 bases, with 17 bases left between them. There are 14 residues in the CDR3. CDR3 sequence reads: CSARRGGSPYEQYF. The CDR3 DNA reads as TGCAGTGCCCGGAGGGGGGGGTCCCCCTACGAGCAGTACTTC.

This clonotype turned up a few times. The chain carries TRBV10-3 and TRBJ1-1; D not resolved. The CDR3 spans 15 residues. With 5 bases removed from V and 0 bases from J, the gap between germline ends came to 13 bases. CDR1 ENHRY and CDR2 SYGVKD come from the germline V gene. The CDR3 region is CAISRKIAMNTEAFF. CDR3 nucleotide sequence: TGTGCCATCAGTCGCAAGATCGCCATGAACACTGAAGCTTTCTTT.

This clonotype was seen a single time. V and J are TRBV4-1 and TRBJ1-1; unclear D gene. Germline loops: CDR1 MGHRA, CDR2 YSYEKL. The length of the CDR3 is 14 residues. V was pared by 1 base and J by 1 base, with 7 bases between. The CDR3 nucleotides read TGCGCCAGCAGCCAAGGTCCAGGGAACACTGAAGCTTTCTTT. It specifies CASSQGPGNTEAFF.

This clonotype was recorded a few times. The V call is TRBV11-2, the J call TRBJ2-5; 12 nucleotides align to TRBD1. V gave up 0 bases and J gave up 5 bases; unmatched junction bases: 4. The germline CDR1 and CDR2 sequences are SGHAT and FQNNGV. There are 16 residues in the CDR3. The CDR3 here is CASSLEGQGAWETQYF. The CDR3 DNA reads TGTGCCAGCAGCTTAGAGGGACAGGGGGCTTGGGAGACCCAGTACTTC.